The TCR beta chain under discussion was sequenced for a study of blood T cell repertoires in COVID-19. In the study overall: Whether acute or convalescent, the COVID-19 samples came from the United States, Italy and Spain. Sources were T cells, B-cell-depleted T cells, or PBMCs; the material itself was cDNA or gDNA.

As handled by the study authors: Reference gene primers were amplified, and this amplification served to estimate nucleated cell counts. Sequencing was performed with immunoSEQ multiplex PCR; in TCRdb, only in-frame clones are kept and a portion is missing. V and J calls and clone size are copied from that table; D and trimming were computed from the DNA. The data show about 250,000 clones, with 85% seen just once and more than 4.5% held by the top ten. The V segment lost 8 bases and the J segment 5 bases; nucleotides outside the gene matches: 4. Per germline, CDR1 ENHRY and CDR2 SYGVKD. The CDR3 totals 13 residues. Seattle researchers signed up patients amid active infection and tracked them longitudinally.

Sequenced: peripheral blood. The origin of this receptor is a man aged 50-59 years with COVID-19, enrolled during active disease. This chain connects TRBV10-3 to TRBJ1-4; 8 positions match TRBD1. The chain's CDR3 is CAIGTGYNEKLFF. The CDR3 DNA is TGTGCCATCGGGACAGGATACAATGAAAAACTGTTTTTT.